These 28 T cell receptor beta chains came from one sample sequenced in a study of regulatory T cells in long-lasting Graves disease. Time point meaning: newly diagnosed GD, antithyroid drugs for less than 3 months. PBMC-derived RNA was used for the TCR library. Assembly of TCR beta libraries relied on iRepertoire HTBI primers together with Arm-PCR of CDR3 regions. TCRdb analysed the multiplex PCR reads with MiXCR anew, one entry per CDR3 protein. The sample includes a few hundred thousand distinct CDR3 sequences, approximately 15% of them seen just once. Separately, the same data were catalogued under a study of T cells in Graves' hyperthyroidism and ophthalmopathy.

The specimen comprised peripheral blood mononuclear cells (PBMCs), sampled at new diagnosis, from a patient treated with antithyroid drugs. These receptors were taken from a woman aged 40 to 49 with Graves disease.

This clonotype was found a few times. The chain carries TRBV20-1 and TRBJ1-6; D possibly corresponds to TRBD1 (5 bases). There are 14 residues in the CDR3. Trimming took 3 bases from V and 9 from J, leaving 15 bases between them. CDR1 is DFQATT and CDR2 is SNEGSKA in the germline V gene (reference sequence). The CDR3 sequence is CSASPTGGGSPLHF. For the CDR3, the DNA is TGCAGTGCTAGCCCTACTGGCGGGGGTTCACCCCTCCACTTT.

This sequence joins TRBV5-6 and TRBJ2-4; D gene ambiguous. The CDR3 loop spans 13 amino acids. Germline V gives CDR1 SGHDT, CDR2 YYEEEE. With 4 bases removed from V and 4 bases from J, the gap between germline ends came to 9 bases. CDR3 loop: CASSLTTKNIQYF. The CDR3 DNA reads TGTGCCAGCAGCCTCACAACAAAAAACATTCAGTACTTC.

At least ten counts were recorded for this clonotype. The CDR3 spells CSASTQGLGSYEQYF. The CDR3 DNA sequence: TGCAGTGCCAGCACGCAGGGGCTAGGGTCCTACGAGCAGTACTTC. V gene TRBV20-1 combines with J gene TRBJ2-7; the D gene is possibly TRBD1 (6 bases). Looked up from germline, CDR1 is DFQATT and CDR2 is SNEGSKA (reference sequence). The ends were cut back, 6 bases at V and 1 base at J, with 19 bases in the middle. This CDR3 has 15 amino acids.

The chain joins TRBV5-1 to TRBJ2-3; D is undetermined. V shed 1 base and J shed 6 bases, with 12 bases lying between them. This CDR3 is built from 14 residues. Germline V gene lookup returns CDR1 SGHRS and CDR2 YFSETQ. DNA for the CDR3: TGCGCCAGCAGCTTGAGTGGGGTAGGGGATACGCAGTATTTT. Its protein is CASSLSGVGDTQYF.

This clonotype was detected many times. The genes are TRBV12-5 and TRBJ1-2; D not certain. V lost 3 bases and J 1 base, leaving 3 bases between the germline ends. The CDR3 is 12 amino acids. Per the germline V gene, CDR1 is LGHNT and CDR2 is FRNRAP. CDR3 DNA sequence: TGTGCTAGTGGTTTCGGTAACTATGGCTACACCTTC. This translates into CASGFGNYGYTF.

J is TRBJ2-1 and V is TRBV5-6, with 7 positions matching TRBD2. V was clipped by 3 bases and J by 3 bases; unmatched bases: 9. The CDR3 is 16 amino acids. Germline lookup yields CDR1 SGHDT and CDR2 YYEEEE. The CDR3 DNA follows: TGTGCCAGCAGCTCTCCCGGACGGGAGGTCTACAATGAGCAGTTCTTC. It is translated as CASSSPGREVYNEQFF. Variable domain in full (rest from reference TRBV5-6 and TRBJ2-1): DAGVTQSPTHLIKTRGQQVTLRCSPKSGHDTVSWYQQALGQGPQFIFQYYEEEERQRGNFPDRFSGHQFPNYSSELNVNALLLGDSALYLCASSSPGREVYNEQFFGPGTRLTVL.

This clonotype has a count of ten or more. The CDR3 loop reads CAIRTSVNEQFF. For the CDR3, the DNA is TGTGCCATCAGGACTAGTGTCAATGAGCAGTTCTTC. The chain couples TRBV10-3 to TRBJ2-1, with TRBD2 as a possible D gene (6 bases). CDR1 and CDR2 (germline): ENHRY, SYGVKD. The CDR3 is made up of 12 amino acids. V was cut by 6 bases and J by 6 bases, with 9 bases left in between.

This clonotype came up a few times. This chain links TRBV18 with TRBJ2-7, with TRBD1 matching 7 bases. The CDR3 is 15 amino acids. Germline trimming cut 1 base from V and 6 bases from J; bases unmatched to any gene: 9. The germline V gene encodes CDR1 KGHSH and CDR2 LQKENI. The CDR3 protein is CASSPQGANPLEQYF. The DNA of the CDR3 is TGTGCCAGCTCACCACAGGGGGCGAATCCCCTCGAGCAGTACTTC.

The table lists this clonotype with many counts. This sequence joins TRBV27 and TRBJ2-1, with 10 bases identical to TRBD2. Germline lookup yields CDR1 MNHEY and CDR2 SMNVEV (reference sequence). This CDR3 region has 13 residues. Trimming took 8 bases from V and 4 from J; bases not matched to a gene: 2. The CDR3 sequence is CASRTSGYNEQFF. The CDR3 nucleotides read TGTGCCAGCCGGACTAGCGGATACAATGAGCAGTTCTTC.

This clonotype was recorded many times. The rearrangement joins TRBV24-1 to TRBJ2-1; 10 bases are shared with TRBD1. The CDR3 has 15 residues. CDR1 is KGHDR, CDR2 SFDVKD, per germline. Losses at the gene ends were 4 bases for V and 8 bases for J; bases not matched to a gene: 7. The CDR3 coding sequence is TGTGCCACCAGTGACCGGACAGGGGGAAACGATGAGCAGTTCTTC. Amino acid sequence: CATSDRTGGNDEQFF.

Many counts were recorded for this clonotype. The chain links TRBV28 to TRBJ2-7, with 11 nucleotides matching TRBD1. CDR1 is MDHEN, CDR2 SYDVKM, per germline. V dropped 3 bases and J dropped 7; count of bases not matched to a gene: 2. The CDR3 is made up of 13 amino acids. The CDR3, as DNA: TGTGCCAGCAGTTTTGGACAGGGGGCGGAGCAGTACTTC. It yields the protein CASSFGQGAEQYF.

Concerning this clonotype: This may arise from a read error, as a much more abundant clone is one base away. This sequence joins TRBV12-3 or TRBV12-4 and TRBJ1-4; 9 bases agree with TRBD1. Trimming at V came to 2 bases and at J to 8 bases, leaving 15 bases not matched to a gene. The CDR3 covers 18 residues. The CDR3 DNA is TGTGCCAGCAGTTTAATTTGGGACAGGGTGCGAGTAAAGGAAAAACTGTTTTTT. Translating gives CASSLIWDRVRVKEKLFF.

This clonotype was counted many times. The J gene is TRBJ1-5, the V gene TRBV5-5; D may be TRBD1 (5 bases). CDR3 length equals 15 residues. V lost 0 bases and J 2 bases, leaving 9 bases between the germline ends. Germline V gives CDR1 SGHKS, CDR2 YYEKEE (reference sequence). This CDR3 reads CASSLEGDGNQPQHF. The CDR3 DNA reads TGTGCCAGCAGCTTGGAAGGGGATGGCAATCAGCCCCAGCATTTT.

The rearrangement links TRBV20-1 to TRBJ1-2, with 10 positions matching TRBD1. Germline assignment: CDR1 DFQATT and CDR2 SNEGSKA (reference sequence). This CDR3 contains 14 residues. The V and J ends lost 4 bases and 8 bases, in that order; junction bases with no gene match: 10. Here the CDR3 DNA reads TGCAGTGCTAAAAACCGGGACAGGGGATTCGGCTACACCTTC. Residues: CSAKNRDRGFGYTF.

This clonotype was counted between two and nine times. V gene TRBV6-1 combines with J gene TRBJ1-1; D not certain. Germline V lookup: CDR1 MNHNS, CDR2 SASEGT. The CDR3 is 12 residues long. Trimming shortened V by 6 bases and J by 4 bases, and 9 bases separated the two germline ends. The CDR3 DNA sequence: TGTGCCAGCAGCCAACCGGGCACTGAAGCTTTCTTT. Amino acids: CASSQPGTEAFF.

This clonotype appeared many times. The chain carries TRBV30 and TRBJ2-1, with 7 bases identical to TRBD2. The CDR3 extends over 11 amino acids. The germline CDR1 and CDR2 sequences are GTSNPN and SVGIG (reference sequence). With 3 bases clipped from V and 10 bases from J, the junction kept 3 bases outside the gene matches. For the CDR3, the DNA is TGTGCCTGGAGGAGCGGGATAGAGCAGTTCTTC. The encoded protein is CAWRSGIEQFF.

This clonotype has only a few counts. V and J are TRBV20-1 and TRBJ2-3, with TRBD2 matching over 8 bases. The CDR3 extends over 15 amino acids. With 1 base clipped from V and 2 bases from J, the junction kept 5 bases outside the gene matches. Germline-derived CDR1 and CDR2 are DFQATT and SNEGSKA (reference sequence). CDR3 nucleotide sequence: TGCAGTGCTAGAGGCGGCGGGGGGTACACAGATACGCAGTATTTT. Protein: CSARGGGGYTDTQYF.

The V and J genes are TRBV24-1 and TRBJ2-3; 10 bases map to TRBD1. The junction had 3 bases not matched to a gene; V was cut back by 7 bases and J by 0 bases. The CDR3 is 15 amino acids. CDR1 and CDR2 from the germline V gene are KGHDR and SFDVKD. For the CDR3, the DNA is TGTGCCACCAGCTGGACAGGGGGGAGCACAGATACGCAGTATTTT. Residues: CATSWTGGSTDTQYF.

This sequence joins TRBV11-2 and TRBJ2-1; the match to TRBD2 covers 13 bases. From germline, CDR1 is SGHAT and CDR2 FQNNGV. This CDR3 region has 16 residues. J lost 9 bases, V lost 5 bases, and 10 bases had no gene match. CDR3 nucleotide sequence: TGTGCCAGCAGCCGAGGGACTAGCGGGATGTCGGTTGAGCAGTTCTTC. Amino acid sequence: CASSRGTSGMSVEQFF.

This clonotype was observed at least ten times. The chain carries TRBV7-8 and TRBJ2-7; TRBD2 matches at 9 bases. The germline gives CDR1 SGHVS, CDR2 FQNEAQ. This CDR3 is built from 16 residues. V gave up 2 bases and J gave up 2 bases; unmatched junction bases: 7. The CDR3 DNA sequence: TGTGCCAGCAGCTTATTCTTAGCGGGGGTAACCTACGAGCAGTACTTC. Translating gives CASSLFLAGVTYEQYF.

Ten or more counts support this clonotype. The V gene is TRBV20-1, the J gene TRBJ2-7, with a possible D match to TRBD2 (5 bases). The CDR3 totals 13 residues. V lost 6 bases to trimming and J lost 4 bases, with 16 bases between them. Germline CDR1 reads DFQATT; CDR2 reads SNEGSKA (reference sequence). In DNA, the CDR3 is TGCAGTGCAACACTAGGCGGACCGTACGAGCAGTACTTC. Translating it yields CSATLGGPYEQYF.

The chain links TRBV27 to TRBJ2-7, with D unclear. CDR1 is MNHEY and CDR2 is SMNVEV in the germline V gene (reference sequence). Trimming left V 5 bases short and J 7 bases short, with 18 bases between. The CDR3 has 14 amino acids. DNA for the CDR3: TGTGCCAGCAGTCCCGGGCTAGGTCTACGTGAGCAGTACTTC. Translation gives CASSPGLGLREQYF.

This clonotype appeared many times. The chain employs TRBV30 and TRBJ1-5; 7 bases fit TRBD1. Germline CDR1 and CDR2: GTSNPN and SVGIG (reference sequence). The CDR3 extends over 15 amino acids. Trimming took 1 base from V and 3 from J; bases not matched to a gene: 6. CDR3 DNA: TGTGCCTGGAGTGACCAAGGGGGCGTCAATCAGCCCCAGCATTTT. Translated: CAWSDQGGVNQPQHF.

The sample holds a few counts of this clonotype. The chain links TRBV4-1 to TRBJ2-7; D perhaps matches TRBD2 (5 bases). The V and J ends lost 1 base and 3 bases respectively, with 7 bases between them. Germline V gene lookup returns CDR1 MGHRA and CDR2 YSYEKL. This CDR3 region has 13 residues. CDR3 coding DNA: TGCGCCAGCAGCCAAGGCCGGGACTACGAGCAGTACTTC. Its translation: CASSQGRDYEQYF.

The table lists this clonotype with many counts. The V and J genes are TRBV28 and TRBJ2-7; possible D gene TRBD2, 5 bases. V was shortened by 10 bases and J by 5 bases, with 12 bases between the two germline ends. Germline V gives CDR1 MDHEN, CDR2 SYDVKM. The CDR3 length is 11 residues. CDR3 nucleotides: TGTGCCACACTAGAGGCTGACGAGCAGTACTTC. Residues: CATLEADEQYF. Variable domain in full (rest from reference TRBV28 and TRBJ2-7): DVKVTQSSRYLVKRTGEKVFLECVQDMDHENMFWYRQDPGLGLRLIYFSYDVKMKEKGDIPEGYSVSREKKERFSLILESASTNQTSMYLCATLEADEQYFGPGTRLTVT.

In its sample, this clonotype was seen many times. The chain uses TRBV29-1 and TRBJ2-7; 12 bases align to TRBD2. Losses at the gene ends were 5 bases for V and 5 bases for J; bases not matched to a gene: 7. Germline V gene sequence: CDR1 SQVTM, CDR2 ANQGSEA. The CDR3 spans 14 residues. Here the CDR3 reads CSVSPTSGSNEQYF. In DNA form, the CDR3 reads TGCAGCGTTTCCCCGACTAGCGGGAGTAACGAGCAGTACTTC.

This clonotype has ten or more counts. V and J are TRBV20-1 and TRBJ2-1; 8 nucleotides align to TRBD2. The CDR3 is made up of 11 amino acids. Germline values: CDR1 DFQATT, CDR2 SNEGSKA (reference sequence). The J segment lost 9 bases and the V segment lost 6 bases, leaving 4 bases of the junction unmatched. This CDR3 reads CSAPGGSEQFF. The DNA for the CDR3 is TGCAGTGCCCCGGGGGGGAGTGAGCAGTTCTTC.

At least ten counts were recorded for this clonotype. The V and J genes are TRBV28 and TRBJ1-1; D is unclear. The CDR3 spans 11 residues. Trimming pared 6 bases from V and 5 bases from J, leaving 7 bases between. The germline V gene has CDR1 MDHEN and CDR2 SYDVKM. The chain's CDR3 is CASSSPTEAFF. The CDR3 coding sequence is TGTGCCAGCAGCTCTCCTACTGAAGCTTTCTTT.